Listed below are T cell receptor beta chains from one sample, sequenced in a study of blood T cells in healthy people across ages. Using its own MiXCR run on the 5' RACE reads, TCRdb lists one record per CDR3 protein. The data show over 1.5 million distinct CDR3 sequences, around 50% seen once. Sequences were obtained from blood. These receptors all come from a woman aged 40 to 50 in good health. Each CDR3 is given with its conserved first and last residue.

CDR3aa,j_gene,v_gene
CASSQDTIPFEETQYF,TRBJ2-5,TRBV14
CSGSGDGYNEQFF,TRBJ2-1,TRBV29-1
CASRGTGSFYEQYF,TRBJ2-7,TRBV28
CASSSLTGTSETQFF,-,TRBV21-1
CASSREGPSGGSYEQYF,TRBJ2-7,TRBV4-2
CASSFQGARDNEQFF,TRBJ2-1,TRBV5-1
CASTLGRSTGELFF,TRBJ2-2,TRBV7-9
CASSLSILAGGFKSSYNEQFF,TRBJ2-1,TRBV27
CASSVAESSYNEQFF,TRBJ2-1,TRBV27
CSVVLGTGGLPTRGYTF,TRBJ1-2,TRBV29-1
CASRRGRTNEKLFF,TRBJ1-4,TRBV27
CASRATGEDEQFF,TRBJ2-1,TRBV6-2/TRBV6-3
CSASNRGILLAKNIQYF,TRBJ2-4,TRBV20-1
CASSEDPDRFSTDTQYF,TRBJ2-3,TRBV10-1
CSAMTSGQHPISTDTQYF,TRBJ2-3,TRBV20-1
CSARRLKTGAYQETQYF,TRBJ2-5,TRBV20-1
CSATASGGALTQYF,TRBJ2-3,TRBV20-1
CSAGGQSSYNEQFF,TRBJ2-1,TRBV29-1
CASSQAGVSNYGYTF,TRBJ1-2,TRBV4-2
CSARDRDRGSYGYTF,TRBJ1-2,TRBV20-1
CASSRQRGGQNEQYF,TRBJ2-7,TRBV6-6
CASSTRQGQSSYNEQFF,TRBJ2-1,TRBV7-2
CASSGGRRSYEQYF,TRBJ2-7,TRBV28
CASSYSTARGYGYTF,TRBJ1-2,TRBV6-2/TRBV6-3
CASSAPGGLDNEQFF,TRBJ2-1,TRBV9
CASSFRARELFF,TRBJ2-2,TRBV5-1
CASSRRDRVDNEQYF,-,TRBV6-1
CASSTHGGQQETQYF,TRBJ2-5,TRBV7-8
CASSFREVGETQYF,-,TRBV7-2